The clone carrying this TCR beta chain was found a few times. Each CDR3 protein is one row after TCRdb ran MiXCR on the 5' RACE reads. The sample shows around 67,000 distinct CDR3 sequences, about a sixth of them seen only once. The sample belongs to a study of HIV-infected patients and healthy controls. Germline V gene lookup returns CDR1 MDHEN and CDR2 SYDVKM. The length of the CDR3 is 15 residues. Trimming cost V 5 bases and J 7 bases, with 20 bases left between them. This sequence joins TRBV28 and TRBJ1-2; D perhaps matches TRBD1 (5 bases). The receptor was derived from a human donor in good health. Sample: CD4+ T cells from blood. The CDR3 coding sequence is TGTGCCAGCAGTATCCCCGGCAGGGAGGGTGGTGGCTACACCTTC. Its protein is CASSIPGREGGGYTF.